What follows are 26 T cell receptor beta chains derived from one specimen sequenced in a study of T cell clones after liver transplantation. Assay used: immunoSEQ multiplex PCR; TCRdb lists only in-frame clones, some missing. The sample includes 50,000 to 60,000 clones, around two thirds of them seen just once. The sample here was CD4+ T cells from blood, taken at the approximately 16-month timepoint. All receptors derive from a human patient who received a liver transplant. The graft donor may account for some of the T cells.

The V call is TRBV5-4, the J call TRBJ2-1; D is unclear. CDR3 length: 15 residues. CDR1 and CDR2 from the germline V gene are SGHNT and YYREEE (reference sequence). V was pared by 0 bases and J by 7 bases, with 14 bases between. The CDR3 protein is CASSLDFALGNEQFF. CDR3 nucleotide sequence: TGTGCCAGCAGCTTGGATTTCGCCCTAGGAAATGAGCAGTTCTTC.

The chain links TRBV10-2 to TRBJ1-1; 8 positions agree with TRBD1. This CDR3 contains 14 residues. The ends lost 4 bases at V and 1 base at J; junction bases unmatched: 2. Germline CDR1 is WSHSY and CDR2 is SAAADI. The CDR3 region has the DNA TGCGCCAGCAGTGGGACAGGGCCGAACACTGAAGCTTTCTTT. This codes for CASSGTGPNTEAFF.

The CDR3 region is CASRQGAGTEAFF. In nucleotides, the CDR3 is TGTGCCAGCCGACAGGGGGCAGGAACTGAAGCTTTCTTT. V is TRBV6-6 and J is TRBJ1-1, with 10 nucleotides matching TRBD1. Trimming at V came to 8 bases and at J to 5 bases, leaving 5 bases not matched to a gene. This CDR3 contains 13 residues. Germline V gene data show CDR1 as MNHNY and CDR2 as SVGAGI (reference sequence).

The gene calls are TRBV19 and TRBJ2-7; 12 bases fit TRBD1. Germline values: CDR1 LNHDA, CDR2 SQIVND (reference sequence). The CDR3 length is 19 residues. Trimming took 3 bases from V and 3 from J; bases not matched to a gene: 15. The CDR3 DNA reads TGTGCCAGTAGTATGAAGGGGGACAGGGGGCCAACTTGTCTCTACGAGCAGTACGTC. Translation gives CASSMKGDRGPTCLYEQYV.

CDR3 bases: TGTGCCAGTAGTATAGATCCCCCTCCCGCCGGGAACACTGAAGCTTTCTTT. This encodes CASSIDPPPAGNTEAFF. This chain uses TRBV19 with TRBJ1-1, with unresolved D. The V and J ends lost 0 bases and 1 base respectively, with 15 bases between them. This CDR3 contains 17 residues. Germline CDR1 and CDR2: LNHDA and SQIVND (reference sequence).

This chain joins TRBV20-1 and TRBJ1-2; TRBD1 might be the D (6 bases). V lost 5 bases and J lost 6, with 10 bases in between. The CDR3 extends over 11 amino acids. Germline CDR1 is DFQATT and CDR2 is SNEGSKA (reference sequence). The CDR3 nucleotides are TGCAGTGCTTACAGGGACCATGGCTACACCTTC. Protein product: CSAYRDHGYTF.

The CDR3 sequence: CASSELAGSYEQYV. The CDR3 nucleotides read TGTGCCAGCAGTGAACTAGCAGGCTCCTACGAGCAGTACGTC. This rearrangement joins TRBV6-1 to TRBJ2-7; tentative D call: TRBD2 (5 bases). Germline V gene sequence: CDR1 MNHNS, CDR2 SASEGT. V lost 2 bases, J lost 0 bases, and 8 bases lay in between. This CDR3 has 14 amino acids.

The genes are TRBV18 and TRBJ1-2, with D possibly being TRBD1 (6 bases). Germline CDR1 and CDR2: KGHSH and LQKENI. Trimming shortened V by 2 bases and J by 4 bases, and 14 bases separated the two germline ends. The CDR3 loop spans 15 amino acids. In DNA, the CDR3 is TGTGCCAGCTCACCAGAACCGGACAGACCCTATGGCTACACCTTC. It codes for CASSPEPDRPYGYTF.

The chain joins TRBV4-3 to TRBJ1-4; D ambiguous. Germline CDR1 and CDR2: LGHNA and YSLEER. V dropped 0 bases and J dropped 8 bases, with 13 bases sitting between them. CDR3 size: 15 residues. CDR3: CASSQDKGVREKLFF. Written as DNA, the CDR3 is TGCGCCAGCAGCCAAGATAAGGGTGTTCGGGAAAAACTGTTTTTT.

This clone was recorded only once. The chain employs TRBV29-1 and TRBJ2-2, with TRBD1 matching 7 bases. Germline CDR1 and CDR2: SQVTM and ANQGSEA. CDR3 size: 15 residues. Germline trimming cut 1 base from V and 5 bases from J; bases unmatched to any gene: 7. CDR3 loop: CSVEVGRGWTGELFF. The CDR3 DNA reads TGCAGCGTTGAAGTGGGCAGGGGGTGGACCGGGGAGCTGTTTTTT.

The rearrangement joins TRBV9 to TRBJ2-1; D is perhaps TRBD2 (7 bases). The V and J ends lost 3 bases and 5 bases respectively, with 12 bases between them. The CDR3 length is 14 residues. Germline V gene data show CDR1 as SGDLS and CDR2 as YYNGEE. The CDR3 DNA reads as TGTGCCAGCAGCGCAAGGGGGACTAACAATGAGCAGTTCTTC. Residues: CASSARGTNNEQFF.

The chain combines TRBV19 with TRBJ2-7; 12 bases are a match to TRBD1. With V trimmed by 10 bases and J by 4 bases, 14 bases remained unmatched. The germline CDR1 and CDR2 sequences are LNHDA and SQIVND (reference sequence). The CDR3 has 16 residues. As DNA, the CDR3 is TGTGCCACCTCACCCCAGGGGACAGGGGGCCGGTACGAGCAGTACTTC. Residues: CATSPQGTGGRYEQYF.

The chain is built from TRBV27 and TRBJ1-4, with D possibly being TRBD1 (6 bases). Germline loops: CDR1 MNHEY, CDR2 SMNVEV (reference sequence). The V end was cut by 10 bases, the J end by 8 bases, with 23 bases between. The CDR3 has 15 residues. The CDR3 reads CATRDSDVQGEKLFF. The CDR3 DNA reads TGTGCCACCCGGGACTCCGACGTCCAGGGGGAAAAACTGTTTTTT.

V and J are TRBV7-9 and TRBJ2-3, with D unclear. Trimming took off 4 bases at V and 1 base at J, with 9 bases between the two ends. Per the germline V gene, CDR1 is SEHNR and CDR2 is FQNEAQ (reference sequence). This CDR3 region has 14 residues. The CDR3 nucleotides are TGTGCCAGCAGCTCCCAAGGTGGCACAGATACGCAGTATTTT. Its translation: CASSSQGGTDTQYF.

The sample holds a few counts of this clone. The V gene is TRBV6-5, the J gene TRBJ2-2; the D is unclear. The CDR3 length is 14 residues. CDR1 MNHEY and CDR2 SVGAGI come from the germline V gene. Deletions cut 2 bases from V and 6 bases from J, with 10 bases between. CDR3 DNA sequence: TGTGCCAGCAGTTACGGTGGGCGTTCCGGGGAGCTGTTTTTT. Protein: CASSYGGRSGELFF.

The chain joins TRBV7-6 to TRBJ2-5; possibly TRBD2 for D (6 bases). Germline CDR1 is SGHVS and CDR2 is FNYEAQ. Trimming shortened V by 1 base and J by 4 bases, and 7 bases separated the two germline ends. The CDR3 is 13 residues long. In DNA form, the CDR3 reads TGTGCCAGCAGCTTAGTGGGAGGAGAGACCCAGTACTTC. It codes for CASSLVGGETQYF.

The chain recombines TRBV11-2 with TRBJ1-5; D is undetermined. The CDR3 spans 13 residues. The V gene lost 0 bases and the J gene lost 6 bases, with 6 bases spanning the gap. Looked up from germline, CDR1 is SGHAT and CDR2 is FQNNGV. CDR3 in amino acids: CASSLEARQPQHF. As DNA, the CDR3 is TGTGCCAGCAGCTTAGAGGCCCGTCAGCCCCAGCATTTT. The full variable domain, in which reference TRBV11-2 and TRBJ1-5 provide the parts outside the CDR3, is EAGVAQSPRYKIIEKRQSVAFWCNPISGHATLYWYQQILGQGPKLLIQFQNNGVVDDSQLPKDRFSAERLKGVDSTLKIQPAKLEDSAVYLCASSLEARQPQHFGDGTRLSIL.

This chain links TRBV4-3 with TRBJ2-1; D remains unclear. CDR1 is LGHNA, CDR2 YSLEER, per germline. The V end was cut by 1 base, the J end by 6 bases, with 10 bases between. The CDR3 loop spans 14 amino acids. The CDR3 DNA reads TGCGCCAGCAGCCAAGTATCCCAGCGCAATGAGCAGTTCTTC. Its protein product is CASSQVSQRNEQFF.

On this clone: The same CDR3 also results from other DNA sequences found in this sample. V usage is TRBV7-2 and J usage is TRBJ2-1; 11 bases are a match to TRBD2. Germline V gene data show CDR1 as SGHTA and CDR2 as FQGNSA. The CDR3 contains 16 residues. V shed 5 bases, J shed 7 bases, and the junction held 10 bases outside the gene matches. The CDR3 here is CASSPLLAGVGNEQFF. In DNA form, the CDR3 reads TGTGCCAGCAGCCCATTACTAGCGGGAGTTGGGAATGAGCAGTTCTTC. The entire variable domain, with the rest obtained from reference TRBV7-2 and TRBJ2-1, is as follows: GAGVSQSPSNKVTEKGKDVELRCDPISGHTALYWYRQSLGQGLEFLIYFQGNSAPDKSGLPSDRFSAERTGGSVSTLTIQRTQQEDSAVYLCASSPLLAGVGNEQFFGPGTRLTVL.

The chain recombines TRBV5-1 with TRBJ1-4; 7 bases are shared with TRBD1. Germline V lookup: CDR1 SGHRS, CDR2 YFSETQ. V shed 4 bases, J shed 7 bases, and the junction held 10 bases outside the gene matches. The CDR3 has 15 amino acids. CDR3 sequence (DNA): TGCGCCAGCAGCCAGGGGGGGAATAATCGTGAAAAACTGTTTTTT. Encoded protein: CASSQGGNNREKLFF.

The chain employs TRBV7-2 and TRBJ1-1; D uncertain. Germline loops: CDR1 SGHTA, CDR2 FQGNSA. Trimming removed 1 base from V and 0 bases from J, with 18 bases in between. The CDR3 contains 18 residues. The CDR3 reads CASSLGSSGGLMNTEAFF. The CDR3 DNA follows: TGTGCCAGCAGCTTAGGTTCGAGTGGCGGCTTAATGAACACTGAAGCTTTCTTT.

This clone showed up just a few times. The chain links TRBV2 to TRBJ2-7; D might be TRBD1 or TRBD2, each matching 5 bases. Germline-derived CDR1 and CDR2 are SNHLY and FYNNEI. CDR3 length: 13 residues. The germline V and J ends were trimmed by 3 bases and 5 bases, with 11 bases remaining between them. The CDR3 here is CASSDWGKNEQYV. The CDR3, as DNA: TGTGCCAGCAGTGACTGGGGGAAGAACGAGCAGTACGTC.

The rearrangement joins TRBV7-6 to TRBJ2-5; the match to TRBD2 covers 9 bases. V shed 2 bases and J 2 bases; nucleotides not matched to a gene: 9. The CDR3 is made up of 17 amino acids. Germline CDR1 and CDR2: SGHVS and FNYEAQ. This chain's CDR3 is CASSLRGAGGLQETQYF. DNA of the CDR3: TGTGCCAGCAGCTTAAGGGGAGCGGGGGGACTTCAAGAGACCCAGTACTTC.

The rearrangement joins TRBV6-1 to TRBJ2-7; D call uncertain. Trimming stripped 1 base from V and 4 bases from J, with 5 bases between. The CDR3 is 12 residues long. Germline-derived CDR1 and CDR2 are MNHNS and SASEGT. CDR3 loop: CASSEGWYEQYF. The CDR3 coding sequence is TGTGCCAGCAGTGAAGGGTGGTACGAGCAGTACTTC.

The rearrangement links TRBV15 to TRBJ2-7; D possibly corresponds to TRBD1 (5 bases). The V and J ends lost 0 bases and 9 bases respectively, with 12 bases between them. Germline values: CDR1 LNHNV, CDR2 YYDKDF (reference sequence). CDR3 length: 13 amino acids. The CDR3 sequence is CATSRDVQGTQYF. The CDR3 coding sequence is TGTGCCACCAGCAGAGATGTGCAGGGAACGCAGTACTTC. The complete variable domain, with remaining parts taken from reference TRBV15 and TRBJ2-7, reads DAMVIQNPRYQVTQFGKPVTLSCSQTLNHNVMYWYQQKSSQAPKLLFHYYDKDFNNEADTPDNFQSRRPNTSFCFLDIRSPGLGDTAMYLCATSRDVQGTQYFGPGTRLTVT.

V usage is TRBV29-1 and J usage is TRBJ2-1, with TRBD1 matching over 11 bases. V lost 6 bases and J lost 7; bases outside the gene matches: 8. Looked up from germline, CDR1 is SQVTM and CDR2 is ANQGSEA. This CDR3 region has 14 residues. CDR3 sequence: CSVDMGQGGNEQFF. CDR3 coding DNA: TGCAGCGTGGATATGGGACAGGGGGGGAATGAGCAGTTCTTC.